This T cell receptor (beta chain) was sequenced during a study of low-dose radiotherapy and immunotherapy resistance in tumors. cDNA synthesis used a TRAV/TRBV-specific primer set for both chains. It was with a constant-region primer and a V-primer adapter that TCRs were amplified over around 18 PCR cycles. TCRdb reanalysed the reads using MiXCR and keeps one entry per CDR3 protein. Of 80,000 to 95,000 distinct CDR3 sequences detected, under 9.5% appear once; the ten largest clones hold 0.8% to 1.3%. Germline-derived CDR1 and CDR2 are SQVTM and ANQGSEA. This CDR3 is 13 amino acids long. V gave up 7 bases and J gave up 4 bases; unmatched junction bases: 9. The time point: before trial treatment. Patients eligible had advanced solid tumors without tumor-infiltrating lymphocytes. This clonotype was counted at least ten times.

The chain joins TRBV29-1 to TRBJ2-7, with 8 bases fitting TRBD2. The origin of this receptor is a male donor with prostate cancer. The material sequenced was PBMCs, taken before treatment. The CDR3 protein is CSARSSGTYEQYF. The CDR3 nucleotides read TGCAGCGCACGTAGTAGCGGGACGTACGAGCAGTACTTC.